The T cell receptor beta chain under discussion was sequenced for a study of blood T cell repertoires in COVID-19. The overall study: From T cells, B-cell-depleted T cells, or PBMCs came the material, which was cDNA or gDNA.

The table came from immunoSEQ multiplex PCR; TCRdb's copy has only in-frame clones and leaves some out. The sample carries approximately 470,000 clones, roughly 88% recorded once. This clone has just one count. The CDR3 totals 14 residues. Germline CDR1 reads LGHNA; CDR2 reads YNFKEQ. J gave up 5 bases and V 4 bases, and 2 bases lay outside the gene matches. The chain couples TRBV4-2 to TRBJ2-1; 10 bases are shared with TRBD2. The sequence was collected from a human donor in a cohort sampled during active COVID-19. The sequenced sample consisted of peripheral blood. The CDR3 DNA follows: TGTGCCAGCAGCCTCACTAGCGGGAACAATGAGCAGTTCTTC. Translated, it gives CASSLTSGNNEQFF.